This T cell receptor (beta chain) comes out of a study of CXCR3-negative and CXCR3-positive naive CD8 T cells. A word on this clonotype: Its cognate antigen is unknown.

Study-level results: Memory CD8+ cells had much lower diversity, and both naive subsets had comparably high diversity. Memory cells diverged, while naive CXCR3-positive and CXCR3-negative cells had similar TRBV-TRBJ usage. For CXCR3-positive naive cells, TRB CDR3s were more hydrophobic than those of CXCR3-negative naive cells.

This CDR3 comprises 14 residues. Germline V gene lookup returns CDR1 SQVTM and CDR2 ANQGSEA. 5' RACE that incorporated UMI labels was used to prepare the TRB cDNA libraries. For each CDR3 protein, TCRdb gives one entry from its re-call of the 5' RACE reads, without DNA. In total, the table holds 150,000 or so distinct CDR3 sequences. CD45RO-CCR7+CD27+CD95- defined naive CD8+ T cells. The sequenced sample consisted of naive CXCR3+ CD8+ T cells from blood. Subset defined: CD45RO-CCR7+CD27+CD95- naive CD8+ T cells expressing CXCR3 (TNR3+). The TCR originated in a human donor in good health. Some clones in this sample may be carry-over from other donors' samples. This sequence joins TRBV29-1 and TRBJ1-2. The CDR3 region is CSAEEEIRWDGYTF.